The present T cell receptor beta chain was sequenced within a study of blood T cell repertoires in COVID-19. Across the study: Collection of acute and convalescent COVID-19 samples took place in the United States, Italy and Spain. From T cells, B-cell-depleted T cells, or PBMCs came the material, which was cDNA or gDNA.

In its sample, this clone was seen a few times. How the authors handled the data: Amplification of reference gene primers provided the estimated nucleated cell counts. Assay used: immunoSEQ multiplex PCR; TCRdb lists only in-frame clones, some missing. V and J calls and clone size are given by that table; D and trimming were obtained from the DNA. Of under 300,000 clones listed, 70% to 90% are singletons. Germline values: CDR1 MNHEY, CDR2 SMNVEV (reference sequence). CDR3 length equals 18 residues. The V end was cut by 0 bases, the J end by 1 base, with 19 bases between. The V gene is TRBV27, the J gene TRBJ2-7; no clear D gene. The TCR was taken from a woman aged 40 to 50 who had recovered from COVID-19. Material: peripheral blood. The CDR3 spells CASSLSANYGPFSYEQYF. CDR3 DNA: TGTGCCAGCAGTTTATCGGCCAACTACGGTCCCTTTTCCTACGAGCAGTACTTC.